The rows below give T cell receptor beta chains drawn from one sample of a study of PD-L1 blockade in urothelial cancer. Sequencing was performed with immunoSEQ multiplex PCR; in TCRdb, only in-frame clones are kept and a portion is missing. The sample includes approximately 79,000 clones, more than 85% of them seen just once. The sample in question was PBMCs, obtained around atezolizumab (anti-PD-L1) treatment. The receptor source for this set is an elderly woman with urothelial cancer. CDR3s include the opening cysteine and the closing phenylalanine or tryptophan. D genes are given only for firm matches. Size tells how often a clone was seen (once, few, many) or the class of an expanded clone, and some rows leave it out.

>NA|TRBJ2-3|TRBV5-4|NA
CATSEGLVTDTQYF
TGTGCCACTTCGGAGGGCCTTGTCACAGATACGCAGTATTTT
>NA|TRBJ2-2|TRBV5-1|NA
CASSLRVQRPQELFF
TGCGCCAGCAGCTTGCGAGTCCAGAGGCCGCAAGAGCTGTTTTTT
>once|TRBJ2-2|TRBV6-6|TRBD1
CASSTPDRGRTGELFF
TGTGCCAGCAGTACGCCGGACAGGGGTAGAACCGGGGAGCTGTTTTTT
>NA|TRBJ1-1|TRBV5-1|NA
CASSLSGIVNEAFF
TGCGCCAGCAGCTTATCAGGAATCGTCAATGAAGCTTTCTTT
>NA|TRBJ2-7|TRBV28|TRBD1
CASSIGTGGWEQYF
TGTGCCAGCAGTATAGGGACAGGGGGTTGGGAGCAGTACTTC
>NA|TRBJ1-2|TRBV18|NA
CASPVHNYGYTF
TGTGCCAGTCCGGTCCATAACTATGGCTACACCTTC
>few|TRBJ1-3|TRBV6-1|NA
CASTSRRGGNTIYF
TGTGCCAGCACGTCACGGAGAGGTGGAAACACCATATATTTT
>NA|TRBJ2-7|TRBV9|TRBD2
CASSVGLATTSYEQYF
TGTGCCAGCAGCGTCGGACTAGCGACAACCTCCTACGAGCAGTACTTC
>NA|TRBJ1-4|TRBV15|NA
CATSRAEQKLFF
TGTGCCACCAGCAGAGCAGAACAGAAACTGTTTTTT
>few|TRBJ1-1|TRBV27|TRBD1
CASSPTGVGGTEAFF
TGTGCCAGCAGTCCCACAGGGGTGGGTGGCACTGAAGCTTTCTTT
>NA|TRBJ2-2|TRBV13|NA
CASSLGNQGRRGYAGELFF
TGTGCCAGCAGCTTAGGCAATCAGGGAAGAAGGGGATACGCCGGGGAGCTGTTTTTT
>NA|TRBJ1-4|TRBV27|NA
CASSSYRENEKLFF
TGTGCCAGCAGTTCCTACAGGGAAAATGAAAAACTGTTTTTT
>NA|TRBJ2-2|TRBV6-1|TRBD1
CASRGLSGGTGELFF
TGTGCCAGCAGGGGGTTGTCAGGGGGTACCGGGGAGCTGTTTTTT
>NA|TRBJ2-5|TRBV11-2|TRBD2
CASSLELAGGETQYF
TGTGCCAGCAGCTTAGAACTAGCGGGAGGAGAGACCCAGTACTTC